Listed below are T cell receptor beta chains from one sample, sequenced in a study of T cell responses to AZD1222 COVID-19 vaccine. The protocol was immunoSEQ multiplex PCR, while the TCRdb copy is restricted to in-frame clones and leaves out a portion. The table has more than 150,000 clones, approximately 92% seen once. Sequencing used peripheral blood, obtained on day 0 of AZD1222 vaccination. These receptor sequences come from an adult in good health. CDR3s leave out the opening cysteine and the closing phenylalanine or tryptophan.

TRBV6-5	TRBJ1-2	AIGWGRQDGYT
TRBV29-1	TRBJ2-1	SVIPLAGVDEQF
TRBV7-9	TRBJ2-5	ASSLASSGRETQY
TRBV18	TRBJ2-1	ASSPQPRETRQNEQF
TRBV28	TRBJ1-2	ASSLDSSSYGYT
TRBV6-5	TRBJ1-5	ASSSSRYTNQPQH
TRBV7-2	TRBJ1-1	ASSLRGGDTEAF
TRBV28	TRBJ2-1	ASGARLAGYNEQF
TRBV7-3	TRBJ2-2	ASGDFPGELF
TRBV27	TRBJ2-3	ASSSTAYADTQY
TRBV5-1	TRBJ1-4	ASSLQTTNEKLF
TRBV7-8	TRBJ1-1	ASSIGTGRDTEAF
TRBV7-9	TRBJ1-1	ASSLAQGAAEAF
TRBV19	TRBJ1-1	ATIPGGQLNTEAF
TRBV29-1	TRBJ2-2	SVGTGANTGELF
TRBV19	TRBJ1-5	ASSIGRLRQRHSNQPQH
TRBV6-5	TRBJ2-1	ASRGVYNEQF
TRBV29-1	TRBJ2-7	SAIGPSEEQY
TRBV7-6	TRBJ1-6	ASSLLADRGRGNSPLH
TRBV7-2	TRBJ2-7	ASSLGGARFYEQY
TRBV7-9	TRBJ1-5	ASSHTGYNQPQH
TRBV30	TRBJ2-3	ASLAGFTDTQY
TRBV10-3	TRBJ1-1	AIKAGGGFGAF
TRBV5-6	TRBJ1-1	ASSRLGKGEAF
TRBV19	TRBJ1-2	ASRPEFRGYSYGYT
TRBV15	TRBJ2-1	ATSRDGLVSNEQF
TRBV5-4	TRBJ2-7	ASSLGLYDYEQY
TRBV27	TRBJ1-2	ASSLGGTANYGYT
TRBV19	TRBJ2-3	ASSAGGTGADTQY
TRBV5-1	TRBJ2-6	ASSLGSSGANVLT
TRBV29-1	TRBJ2-5	SAPSGTDRGETQY
TRBV9	TRBJ2-3	ASSVSSGGALDTQY
TRBV7-6	TRBJ2-7	ASRPTGSYEQY
TRBV13	TRBJ1-1	ASSLYGGVTEAF
TRBV7-9	TRBJ2-5	ASSLLAGGLQETQY
TRBV5-6	TRBJ1-2	ASSLQVGGSHGYT
TRBV5-4	TRBJ2-2	ASSSQGRNTGELF
TRBV29-1	TRBJ2-1	SSSQGQFDNEQF
TRBV7-8	TRBJ1-1	ASTLVGGTEAF
TRBV5-4	TRBJ2-3	ASSSPGSSTDTQY
TRBV4-3	TRBJ1-4	ASSLDRGIMYEKLF
TRBV19	TRBJ1-1	ASSIRGSAATEAF
TRBV27	TRBJ2-1	ASSFIEARNEQF
TRBV4-2	TRBJ2-5	ASSRGLAEQETQY
TRBV27	TRBJ1-1	ASSFGSNTEAF
TRBV13	TRBJ2-7	ASSLGGLYEQY
TRBV19	TRBJ1-1	ASRPWPGAGNTEAF
TRBV6-1	TRBJ2-3	ASSEGRGGSDTQY
TRBV12-3/TRBV12-4	TRBJ1-1	ASSSMTTEAF
TRBV28	TRBJ2-1	ASSQRLVGNEQF
TRBV5-4	TRBJ2-3	ASSLAARGGADTQY
TRBV12-3/TRBV12-4	TRBJ2-3	ASSRDTTRQY
TRBV11-2	TRBJ2-2	ASSLGTENTGELF
TRBV7-8	TRBJ2-5	ASSLGGTLQETQY
TRBV20-1	TRBJ2-3	SASSAGTDTQY
TRBV5-1	TRBJ1-4	ASSAGTGDEKLF